This TCR beta chain appears in the sequencing data of a study of blood T cell repertoires in COVID-19. Study details: Samples of COVID-19 (acute and convalescent) were obtained from the United States, Italy and Spain.

Produced via immunoSEQ multiplex PCR; TCRdb's table is partial and in-frame only. This table holds roughly 150,000 clones, approximately 90% found once. Followed longitudinally, the Seattle patients had been enrolled during active infection. There are 15 residues in the CDR3. The germline CDR1 and CDR2 sequences are SEHNR and FQNEAQ (reference sequence). V lost 1 base and J 2 bases, leaving 12 bases between the germline ends. The sequencing sample was made of peripheral blood. The chain uses TRBV7-9 and TRBJ2-7, with D unclear. The clonotype originates from a young man with COVID-19, enrolled during active disease. The CDR3 protein is CASSLGGSLTYEQYF. In DNA, the CDR3 is TGTGCCAGCAGCTTAGGAGGATCTCTTACCTACGAGCAGTACTTC. Full variable domain (rest looked up from reference TRBV7-9 and TRBJ2-7): DTGVSQNPRHKITKRGQNVTFRCDPISEHNRLYWYRQTLGQGPEFLTYFQNEAQLEKSRLLSDRFSAERPKGSFSTLEIQRTEQGDSAMYLCASSLGGSLTYEQYFGPGTRLTVT.